This T cell receptor (beta chain) appears in the sequencing data of a study of graft-versus-host responses after intestinal transplantation. At the level of the study: Recipients had multivisceral, liver-intestinal, or isolated intestinal transplants.

This clone appeared a single time. No antigen is known for it. This CDR3 is 13 amino acids long. Germline-derived CDR1 and CDR2 are LNHDA and SQIVND (reference sequence). Trimming at V came to 5 bases and at J to 4 bases, leaving 4 bases not matched to a gene. Assay used: immunoSEQ multiplex PCR; TCRdb lists only in-frame clones, some missing. The sample has more than 65,000 clones, about 90% seen once; the top ten hold 1.3%. This clonotype was obtained from a human donor who received an intestinal transplant. The chain employs TRBV19 and TRBJ1-2, with 7 bases matching TRBD1. The sample here was unstimulated CD8+ T cells sorted from spleen or lymph node cells, taken before intestinal transplant. The CDR3 sequence is CASSPGTAYGYTF. CDR3 in DNA: TGTGCCAGTAGTCCTGGGACAGCCTATGGCTACACCTTC.